Included here is one TCR beta chain sequence, with context. Its matching antigen is unknown. This entry belongs to a study of T cell responses to AZD1222 COVID-19 vaccine. Study context: Second-dose groups at about 4 or about 12 weeks were pooled. Overall study findings and caveats: Repertoires were obtained only post-peak T cell response. White British ancestry dominated among donors, who included more females, and clonal diversity was possibly underestimated.

Generated by immunoSEQ multiplex PCR, the TCRdb table keeps only in-frame clones and is missing some. The sample consists of over 85,000 clones, around 90% of them appearing once. The CDR3 spans 15 residues. Per germline, CDR1 SGHTA and CDR2 FQGTGA. The germline V and J ends were trimmed by 5 bases and 4 bases, with 17 bases remaining between them. The receptor was isolated from an adult in good health. The starting material was peripheral blood, obtained on day 0 of AZD1222 vaccination. The J gene is TRBJ2-5, the V gene TRBV7-3, with D perhaps TRBD1 (5 bases). The CDR3 loop reads CASSLLGAWRETQYF. The CDR3 DNA reads TGTGCCAGCAGCCTCCTAGGGGCGTGGAGAGAGACCCAGTACTTC.